Listed here are 19 T cell receptor beta chains from one sample, sequenced in a study of cytomegalovirus exposure and HLA in healthy donors. Data came from immunoSEQ multiplex PCR; TCRdb stores just in-frame clones and leaves some out. The sample contains about 330,000 clones, roughly 87% of which appear only once. Material: PBMCs. These receptors all come from a woman aged 25 to 45 in good health and CMV-seropositive.

The rearrangement uses TRBV28 and TRBJ2-3; D gene unclear. V lost 3 bases and J 4 bases, leaving 11 bases between the germline ends. The CDR3 is made up of 14 amino acids. Germline V CDR1 and CDR2: MDHEN, SYDVKM. CDR3 sequence (DNA): TGTGCCAGCAGTTTCGACGGAGTGGCAGATACGCAGTATTTT. Residues: CASSFDGVADTQYF.

V is TRBV29-1 and J is TRBJ2-3; D is perhaps TRBD1 (6 bases). V lost 7 bases and J lost 2, with 13 bases in between. The V gene's germline CDR1 is SQVTM and CDR2 ANQGSEA. The CDR3 extends over 13 amino acids. The CDR3 reads CSADWGPTDTQYF. CDR3 nucleotide sequence: TGCAGCGCCGACTGGGGGCCCACAGATACGCAGTATTTT.

This chain connects TRBV7-3 to TRBJ2-1; no reliable D call. Germline assignment: CDR1 SGHTA and CDR2 FQGTGA. This CDR3 has 13 amino acids. V lost 1 base and J 7 bases, leaving 8 bases between the germline ends. The CDR3 sequence is CASSLIPGNEQFF. CDR3 coding DNA: TGTGCCAGCAGCTTAATACCAGGAAATGAGCAGTTCTTC.

This chain connects TRBV7-2 to TRBJ2-1, with 8 bases fitting TRBD2. The V and J ends lost 5 bases and 5 bases, in that order; junction bases with no gene match: 8. Germline CDR1 reads SGHTA; CDR2 reads FQGNSA. The CDR3 is 15 amino acids. The DNA of the CDR3 is TGTGCCAGCAGCCGACGGGAGGGCCTCCACAATGAGCAGTTCTTC. Translating it yields CASSRREGLHNEQFF.

This clone was picked up one time. The V call is TRBV30, the J call TRBJ2-7; 8 bases fit TRBD1. Germline lookup yields CDR1 GTSNPN and CDR2 SVGIG (reference sequence). There are 13 residues in the CDR3. Trimming cost V 2 bases and J 5 bases; bases outside gene matches: 5. Here the CDR3 reads CAWSPTGADEQYF. For the CDR3, the DNA is TGTGCCTGGAGTCCGACAGGGGCGGACGAGCAGTACTTC.

V usage is TRBV19 and J usage is TRBJ2-4; no definite D call. Per the germline V gene, CDR1 is LNHDA and CDR2 is SQIVND (reference sequence). Trimming cost V 3 bases and J 6 bases, with 12 bases left between them. This CDR3 is 14 amino acids long. In nucleotides, the CDR3 is TGTGCCAGTAGTATTGGGCAGTGGACAAACATTCAGTACTTC. This gives the protein CASSIGQWTNIQYF. The whole variable domain, filled in from reference TRBV19 and TRBJ2-4, reads DGGITQSPKYLFRKEGQNVTLSCEQNLNHDAMYWYRQDPGQGLRLIYYSQIVNDFQKGDIAEGYSVSREKKESFPLTVTSAQKNPTAFYLCASSIGQWTNIQYFGAGTRLSVL.

The chain recombines TRBV28 with TRBJ1-2; D uncertain. This CDR3 has 12 amino acids. In germline, CDR1 is MDHEN, CDR2 SYDVKM. Trimming removed 3 bases at V and 6 bases at J, with 8 bases between. This CDR3 is CASSFRGNGYTF. Written as DNA, the CDR3 is TGTGCCAGCAGTTTTAGAGGGAATGGCTACACCTTC.

The V and J genes are TRBV4-1 and TRBJ2-1; D unclear. Germline CDR1 and CDR2: MGHRA and YSYEKL. Between the trimmed V and J ends, which lost 3 bases and 5 bases, there was a span of 5 bases. The CDR3 totals 12 residues. The CDR3 region is CASSHLHNEQFF. In DNA form, the CDR3 reads TGCGCCAGCAGCCACCTACACAATGAGCAGTTCTTC.

The gene calls are TRBV5-8 and TRBJ2-1; 9 nucleotides align to TRBD2. The CDR3 contains 15 residues. Germline V gives CDR1 SGHTS, CDR2 YDEGEE. Trimming at V came to 0 bases and at J to 2 bases, leaving 0 bases not matched to a gene. The CDR3, as DNA: TGTGCCAGCAGCTTGGGGACTAGCGCCTACAATGAGCAGTTCTTC. This codes for CASSLGTSAYNEQFF.

The V gene is TRBV5-6, the J gene TRBJ1-1; D is unresolved. Germline loops: CDR1 SGHDT, CDR2 YYEEEE. V lost 2 bases and J lost 5, with 13 bases in between. This CDR3 has 14 amino acids. CDR3 in amino acids: CASSFVDAGTEAFF. The CDR3 DNA reads TGTGCCAGCAGCTTTGTCGACGCGGGGACTGAAGCTTTCTTT.

The chain couples TRBV7-2 to TRBJ2-1, with TRBD2 identical over 14 bases. This CDR3 region has 15 residues. CDR1 and CDR2 from the germline V gene are SGHTA and FQGNSA. Trimming took 4 bases from V and 10 from J; bases not matched to a gene: 6. CDR3 in amino acids: CASSYRLAGGPEQFF. In DNA, the CDR3 is TGTGCCAGCAGCTACCGACTAGCGGGAGGGCCCGAGCAGTTCTTC.

The rearrangement links TRBV6-5 to TRBJ2-7; maybe TRBD1 (6 bases). The CDR3 length is 14 residues. Germline V gene sequence: CDR1 MNHEY, CDR2 SVGAGI. Trimming took 0 bases from V and 4 from J, leaving 10 bases between them. CDR3: CASSYSRTVYEQYF. For the CDR3, the DNA is TGTGCCAGCAGTTACTCGAGGACAGTATACGAGCAGTACTTC.

CDR3 in amino acids: CASNIGLAAYNEQFF. The CDR3 nucleotides are TGTGCCAGCAATATAGGACTAGCGGCTTACAATGAGCAGTTCTTC. The chain links TRBV27 to TRBJ2-1; 10 bases are shared with TRBD2. The germline gives CDR1 MNHEY, CDR2 SMNVEV (reference sequence). Germline trimming cut 7 bases from V and 4 bases from J; bases unmatched to any gene: 7. The CDR3 length is 15 residues.

The genes are TRBV28 and TRBJ1-5; D gene unclear. CDR1 is MDHEN, CDR2 SYDVKM, per germline. The V end was cut by 4 bases, the J end by 2 bases, with 9 bases between. This CDR3 region has 14 residues. The CDR3 DNA follows: TGTGCCAGCAGTTCCCGGGGTGGCAATCAGCCCCAGCATTTT. As protein: CASSSRGGNQPQHF.

The J gene is TRBJ1-1, the V gene TRBV19, with TRBD1 matching over 8 bases. CDR1 is LNHDA, CDR2 SQIVND, per germline (reference sequence). The J segment lost 8 bases and the V segment lost 8 bases, leaving 4 bases of the junction unmatched. The CDR3 totals 11 residues. This CDR3 reads CASDQGAEAFF. The CDR3 nucleotides are TGTGCCAGTGACCAGGGGGCGGAAGCTTTCTTT.

V is TRBV4-2 and J is TRBJ2-2; D is unresolved. V lost 4 bases and J lost 4, with 13 bases in between. The CDR3 has 15 residues. Germline lookup yields CDR1 LGHNA and CDR2 YNFKEQ. DNA of the CDR3: TGTGCCAGCAGCCGATCTATTACGGGCACCGGGGAGCTGTTTTTT. Translating it yields CASSRSITGTGELFF.

In nucleotides, the CDR3 is TGTGCCAGTATCAGTTCGCACGGCGGGAACACTGAAGCTTTCTTT. Its translation is CASISSHGGNTEAFF. V usage is TRBV19 and J usage is TRBJ1-1, with no clear D. The V end lost 7 bases, the J end lost 1 base, and 16 bases lay between the germline ends. Germline CDR1 and CDR2: LNHDA and SQIVND (reference sequence). The CDR3 extends over 15 amino acids.

This clone was seen only a few times. The gene calls are TRBV11-2 and TRBJ2-7; D is unclear. V was cut by 1 base and J by 3 bases, with 4 bases left in between. CDR3 length: 12 amino acids. CDR1 SGHAT and CDR2 FQNNGV come from the germline V gene. The CDR3: CASSLGRYEQYF. CDR3 in DNA: TGTGCCAGCAGCTTAGGGCGCTACGAGCAGTACTTC. Together with reference TRBV11-2 and TRBJ2-7, the CDR3 gives the full variable domain: EAGVAQSPRYKIIEKRQSVAFWCNPISGHATLYWYQQILGQGPKLLIQFQNNGVVDDSQLPKDRFSAERLKGVDSTLKIQPAKLEDSAVYLCASSLGRYEQYFGPGTRLTVT.

The chain recombines TRBV15 with TRBJ2-2; no firm D call. Germline assignment: CDR1 LNHNV and CDR2 YYDKDF (reference sequence). The CDR3 contains 14 residues. V was shortened by 0 bases and J by 4 bases, with 6 bases between the two germline ends. CDR3 sequence: CATSRDSGTGELFF. CDR3 DNA: TGTGCCACCAGCAGAGATTCAGGCACCGGGGAGCTGTTTTTT.